This is a list of T cell receptor beta chains from one sample in a study of blood T cell repertoires in COVID-19. Assay: immunoSEQ multiplex PCR; the TCRdb copy retains only in-frame clones and omits some. This sample carries 250,000 to 400,000 clones, 90% of them seen once, and the ten largest clones take 2.9%. Input material: peripheral blood. These receptors were obtained from a woman in her twenties or thirties with COVID-19, enrolled during active disease. Each CDR3 is given with its conserved first and last residue. D genes are given only for firm matches. The listing skips clone size in some rows; elsewhere it reads once, few, many or a size class.

j_call d_call v_call clone_size cdr3_nt cdr3_aa
TRBJ2-1 . TRBV11-3 once TGTGCCAGCAGCTTAACAGAGAATGAGCAGTTCTTC CASSLTENEQFF
TRBJ1-5 . TRBV18 . TGTGCCAGCTCACCATCCGGGGGCAATCAGCCCCAGCATTTT CASSPSGGNQPQHF
TRBJ2-3 TRBD2 TRBV28 . TGTGCCAGCAGTTTTCCAGCGGGAGGGACAGATACGCAGTATTTT CASSFPAGGTDTQYF
TRBJ2-1 . TRBV21-1 . TGTGCCAGCAGCAAAGGGGACTGGTCCTACAATGAGCAGTTCTTC CASSKGDWSYNEQFF
TRBJ2-2 TRBD1 TRBV25-1 . TGTGCCAGCAGTCCCACATCGACAGGGGGCACTACCACCGGGGAGCTGTTTTTT CASSPTSTGGTTTGELFF
TRBJ1-3 TRBD1 TRBV9 . TGTGCCAGCAGCGTAGAACAGGGGCCTGGAAACACCATATATTTT CASSVEQGPGNTIYF
TRBJ2-1 . TRBV5-4 . TGTGCCAGCAGCCTGAGGCGTCCTGTCGGGAATGAGCAGTTCTTC CASSLRRPVGNEQFF
TRBJ1-1 TRBD1 TRBV7-9 . TGTGCCAGCAGCTTAGGGAGTGGGACAGGGGGAGGCACTGAAGCTTTCTTT CASSLGSGTGGGTEAFF
TRBJ2-5 . TRBV18 . TGTGCCAGCTCACCCGAGCGAAAAGAGACCCAGTACTTC CASSPERKETQYF
TRBJ1-1 . TRBV29-1 . TGCAGCGCCGTCGACAGGAGGAACACTGAAGCTTTCTTT CSAVDRRNTEAFF
TRBJ2-3 TRBD2 TRBV5-6 . TGTGCCAGCAGCTCCCTCGGCGGGAGTAGCACAGATACGCAGTATTTT CASSSLGGSSTDTQYF
TRBJ2-7 . TRBV29-1 . TGCAGCGTTAAGGGGGACAACTACGAGCAGTACTTC CSVKGDNYEQYF
TRBJ2-1 . TRBV12-5 . TGTGCTAGTGGCTCCTACTCCTACAATGAGCAGTTCTTC CASGSYSYNEQFF
TRBJ1-1 . TRBV5-5 . TGTGCCAGCAGCTTAACCAATCGGGGCACTGAAGCTTTCTTT CASSLTNRGTEAFF
TRBJ1-1 TRBD1 TRBV2 . TGTGCCAGCAGTCAACGACAGGGGAAAACTGAAGCTTTCTTT CASSQRQGKTEAFF
TRBJ2-4 TRBD1 TRBV5-6 . TGTGCCAGCAGCTCCAGGACAGGGCTAAACATTCAGTACTTC CASSSRTGLNIQYF
TRBJ2-1 . TRBV11-3 . TGTGCCAGCAGCTTAGAGGGGACTGTGAGCGAGCAGTTCTTC CASSLEGTVSEQFF
TRBJ2-7 TRBD2 TRBV2 . TGTGCCAGCAGAAAGGGACTAGCGGGACGCGAGCAGTACTTC CASRKGLAGREQYF
TRBJ2-1 . TRBV18 . TGTGCCAGCTCACCTCAAGTACAGGACAATGAGCAGTTCTTC CASSPQVQDNEQFF
TRBJ1-2 . TRBV7-2 . TGTGCCAGCAGCCCACAGACAGAGAACTATGGCTACACCTTC CASSPQTENYGYTF
TRBJ1-1 . TRBV11-2 . TGTGCCAGCAGCCTCTTGTCTCGCACTGAAGCTTTCTTT CASSLLSRTEAFF
TRBJ1-5 . TRBV19 . TGTGCCAGTAGTCGGCTGGGAGGCAATCAGCCCCAGCATTTT CASSRLGGNQPQHF
TRBJ1-2 . TRBV21-1 . TGTGCCAGCAGAGGATTCTGGGGGAGGGGCTATGGCTACACCTTC CASRGFWGRGYGYTF
TRBJ2-5 TRBD2 TRBV19 . TGTGCCAGTAGTATCGGTCTAGCGGGAGATTGGGGGGATGAGACCCAGTACTTC CASSIGLAGDWGDETQYF
TRBJ1-6 TRBD1 TRBV19 . TGTGCCAGTAGTATCGACAGGGAGAATTCACCCCTCCACTTT CASSIDRENSPLHF
TRBJ1-5 . TRBV6-1 few TGTGCCAGCAGTGAAATCAGGTCATCTAATCAGCCCCAGCATTTT CASSEIRSSNQPQHF
TRBJ2-7 TRBD2 TRBV3-1/TRBV3-2 . TGTGCCAGCAGCCTTCCCGGGACTAGCGGGAGTCACGAGCAGTACTTC CASSLPGTSGSHEQYF
TRBJ2-3 TRBD1 TRBV7-3 . TGTGCCAGCAGCTCGACAGGGGTGGCGAGCACAGATACGCAGTATTTT CASSSTGVASTDTQYF
TRBJ2-1 TRBD2 TRBV2 . TGTGCCAGCAGTGAAGAGGGACTAGCGGATAATGAGCAGTTCTTC CASSEEGLADNEQFF
TRBJ1-1 TRBD1 TRBV5-5 . TGTGCCAGCAGGCGACAGGGGAACACTGAAGCTTTCTTT CASRRQGNTEAFF
TRBJ2-7 . TRBV5-1 . TGCGCCAGCAGCTGGGGGACATCGGACGAGCAGTACTTC CASSWGTSDEQYF
TRBJ2-7 . TRBV19 . TGTGCCAGTGGCAGGGCGGGATCCTACGAGCAGTACTTC CASGRAGSYEQYF
TRBJ2-2 . TRBV7-9 . TGTGCCAGCAGCCTACTGACAGGGAACACCGGGGAGCTGTTTTTT CASSLLTGNTGELFF